This TCR beta chain was profiled in a study of tumor-infiltrating lymphocytes in oesophageal squamous cell carcinoma. Each CDR3 protein gets one entry after TCRdb re-called the PCR reads with MiXCR. Of roughly 16,000 distinct CDR3 sequences listed, 35% to 45% are singletons. The CDR3 runs 13 residues. Per germline, CDR1 SGHVS and CDR2 FQNEAQ. Sequencing input: normal esophageal tissue next to the tumor. This sequence originates from a female donor with esophageal squamous cell carcinoma. The V call is TRBV7-8, the J call TRBJ2-7; no definite D call. The J call could be wrong; TRBJ2-1 is a better fit for the DNA end. CDR3: CASSLGSRHEQFF. The CDR3 DNA follows: TGTGCCAGCAGCTTAGGTTCCAGGCATGAGCAGTTCTTC.